This is a list of T cell receptor beta chains from one sample in a study of CD8 T cells in ankylosing spondylitis. In TCRdb, the 5' RACE reads were re-called with MiXCR into one record per CDR3 protein. The repertoire holds under 170,000 distinct CDR3 sequences, with under 45% as singletons. The sample consisted of synovial fluid, either unsorted or a sorted T cell fraction (not recorded which). These receptors were collected from a male donor with ankylosing spondylitis. The CDR3 runs from the conserved cysteine through the conserved F or W. A D gene is named only where the DNA matches it firmly. Size values are once, few and many counts, or a class for expanded clones, and some rows have none.

D	V	size	J	CDR3	DNA
NA	TRBV18	NA	TRBJ2-5	CASSPDRDLETQYF	TGTGCCAGCTCACCCGATCGGGACTTGGAGACCCAGTACTTC
TRBD2	TRBV6-1	NA	TRBJ2-1	CASSEVSGGPYNEQFF	TGTGCCAGCAGTGAAGTTAGCGGGGGGCCCTACAATGAGCAGTTCTTC
TRBD2	TRBV10-3	few	TRBJ2-4	CAISEWTGGENIQYF	TGTGCCATCAGTGAGTGGACGGGAGGAGAAAACATTCAGTACTTC
TRBD2	TRBV2	NA	TRBJ2-1	CATTPPSGGDEQFF	TGTGCCACCACCCCCCCTAGCGGGGGCGATGAGCAGTTCTTC
NA	TRBV7-9	many	TRBJ2-7	CASSPKERTYEQYF	TGTGCCAGCAGCCCAAAGGAGCGGACCTACGAGCAGTACTTC
NA	TRBV9	NA	TRBJ1-4	CASSVSRDTFNEKLFF	TGTGCCAGCAGCGTCTCCCGGGACACATTTAATGAAAAACTGTTTTTT
NA	TRBV4-1	NA	TRBJ2-7	CASSQSWPESAYEQYF	TGCGCCAGCAGCCAATCTTGGCCAGAGTCGGCCTACGAGCAGTACTTC
TRBD2	TRBV7-2	many	TRBJ2-7	CASSEFSGGTYEQYF	TGTGCCAGCAGCGAGTTTAGCGGGGGTACCTACGAGCAGTACTTC
NA	TRBV5-6	NA	TRBJ2-6	CASSLPRSSGRSGANVLTF	TGTGCCAGCAGCTTGCCACGTAGTAGCGGACGTTCTGGGGCCAACGTCCTGACTTTC
NA	TRBV27	NA	TRBJ2-1	CASSPIYLGRGHYNEQFF	TGTGCCAGCAGTCCTATCTATTTGGGCAGGGGACACTACAATGAGCAGTTCTTC
NA	TRBV9	few	TRBJ2-1	CASSVGSQPQDEQFF	TGTGCCAGCAGCGTAGGCTCGCAGCCCCAGGATGAGCAGTTCTTC
NA	TRBV3-1	few	TRBJ2-7	CASSQVRVLQYEQYF	TGTGCCAGCAGCCAGGTACGCGTACTGCAGTACGAGCAGTACTTC
TRBD1	TRBV29-1	NA	TRBJ2-3	CSVDGQGYTDTQYF	TGCAGCGTTGATGGACAGGGTTACACAGATACGCAGTATTTT
NA	TRBV7-9	NA	TRBJ1-2	CASSFMATNYGYTF	TGTGCCAGCAGCTTTATGGCTACTAACTATGGCTACACCTTC
TRBD1	TRBV5-1	NA	TRBJ1-2	CASSLSRQGAYGYTF	TGCGCCAGCAGCTTGTCTCGCCAGGGGGCCTATGGCTACACCTTC
TRBD2	TRBV5-4	NA	TRBJ2-1	CASSGSGRIYNEQFF	TGTGCCAGCAGCGGTAGCGGGAGGATCTACAATGAGCAGTTCTTC
TRBD1	TRBV29-1	NA	TRBJ1-1	CSTPGQGGSEAFF	TGCAGCACCCCGGGACAGGGTGGGTCTGAAGCTTTCTTT
TRBD1	TRBV27	NA	TRBJ1-1	CASTHRGRDVGTEAFF	TGTGCCAGCACCCACAGGGGGCGCGATGTGGGGACTGAAGCTTTCTTT
NA	TRBV2	few	TRBJ1-5	CASSERRFFWPQHF	TGTGCCAGCAGTGAGCGCAGGTTCTTTTGGCCCCAGCATTTT
NA	TRBV12-3/TRBV12-4	NA	TRBJ2-4	CASSFRLWLNIQYF	TGTGCCAGCAGTTTCAGGCTTTGGCTAAACATTCAGTACTTC
TRBD1	TRBV5-5	many	TRBJ1-2	CASSSWTGGANYGYTF	TGTGCCAGCAGCTCCTGGACAGGGGGAGCTAACTATGGCTACACCTTC
NA	TRBV29-1	once	TRBJ1-4	CSVGRAGLANEKLFF	TGCAGCGTTGGCCGGGCAGGGCTGGCTAATGAAAAACTGTTTTTT
TRBD2	TRBV27	few	TRBJ2-1	CASSTLAAPPLGEQFF	TGTGCCAGCAGCACCCTAGCGGCCCCACCCTTAGGTGAGCAGTTCTTC
NA	TRBV12-3/TRBV12-4	NA	TRBJ1-2	CASSFYSHDGYTF	TGTGCCAGCAGTTTTTACAGTCACGATGGCTACACCTTC
NA	TRBV18	few	TRBJ2-7	CASSPNRGLSYEQYF	TGTGCCAGCTCACCCAACAGAGGGCTTAGCTACGAGCAGTACTTC
TRBD2	TRBV3-1	NA	TRBJ2-1	CASSQVPGTSSYNEQFF	TGTGCCAGCAGCCAAGTTCCCGGGACTAGCTCCTACAATGAGCAGTTCTTC
NA	TRBV7-9	few	TRBJ2-1	CASSLDGNEQFF	TGTGCCAGCAGCTTAGATGGTAATGAGCAGTTCTTC
TRBD2	TRBV9	NA	TRBJ2-3	CASSVAPTSGSPDTQYF	TGTGCCAGCAGCGTAGCTCCGACTAGCGGGAGTCCAGATACGCAGTATTTT
TRBD2	TRBV28	once	TRBJ2-1	CASSFVLADERYNEQFF	TGTGCCAGCAGTTTTGTCCTAGCGGATGAAAGATACAATGAGCAGTTCTTC
NA	TRBV28	NA	TRBJ2-7	CASSWSGPYEQYF	TGTGCCAGCAGTTGGTCAGGCCCCTACGAGCAGTACTTC
NA	TRBV3-1	few	TRBJ2-5	CASSQDLVRSSGQETQYF	TGTGCCAGCAGCCAAGATCTTGTACGGTCGAGCGGCCAAGAGACCCAGTACTTC
NA	TRBV27	NA	TRBJ2-1	CATKGGTSYNEQFF	TGTGCCACGAAGGGCGGAACCTCCTACAATGAGCAGTTCTTC
NA	TRBV19	NA	TRBJ1-5	CASSIGAETNQPQHF	TGTGCCAGTAGTATAGGGGCCGAGACCAATCAGCCCCAGCATTTT
TRBD2	TRBV7-8	NA	TRBJ2-1	CASSFETSGRDNEQFF	TGTGCCAGCAGCTTCGAGACTAGCGGGAGAGACAATGAGCAGTTCTTC
TRBD1	TRBV10-3	NA	TRBJ1-5	CAISGGGGHQPQHF	TGTGCCATCAGTGGTGGAGGGGGCCATCAGCCCCAGCATTTT
NA	TRBV7-6	few	TRBJ1-1	CASSLAGPFTEAFF	TGTGCCAGCAGCTTAGCGGGACCCTTCACTGAAGCTTTCTTT